Listed below are T cell receptor beta chains from one sample, sequenced in a study of cytomegalovirus exposure and HLA in healthy donors. Clones were sequenced by immunoSEQ multiplex PCR, and TCRdb holds only the in-frame ones, with some missing. The sample shows about 140,000 clones, 79% of them seen only once. The sample comprised PBMCs. The receptors shown here come from a male donor in good health and CMV-seronegative. Each CDR3 is given with its conserved first and last residue. The order of the fields is D gene, V gene, J gene, clone size, CDR3 protein, CDR3 DNA. D genes are given only for firm matches. Where a row states a size, it is once, few, many or the class of an expanded clone; other rows omit it.

>-|TRBV29-1|TRBJ1-1|-
CSVTKAPNTEAFF
TGCAGCGTTACTAAGGCTCCGAACACTGAAGCTTTCTTT
>-|TRBV6-5|TRBJ2-5|-
CASSSPGLQETQYF
TGTGCCAGCAGTTCCCCGGGACTCCAAGAGACCCAGTACTTC
>-|TRBV13|TRBJ2-2|few
CASSFPEGGELFF
TGTGCCAGCAGCTTCCCGGAGGGCGGGGAGCTGTTTTTT
>-|TRBV7-9|TRBJ1-3|-
CASTLVGNTIYF
TGTGCCAGCACCCTAGTCGGAAACACCATATATTTT
>-|TRBV7-2|TRBJ1-5|-
CASSSPIGAGNQPQHF
TGTGCCAGCAGCTCACCTATTGGAGCGGGGAATCAGCCCCAGCATTTT
>TRBD1|TRBV30|TRBJ1-5|-
CAWNEGANQPQHF
TGTGCCTGGAACGAGGGGGCCAATCAGCCCCAGCATTTT
>-|TRBV6-5|TRBJ2-1|-
CASSYVFGGSEQFF
TGTGCCAGCAGTTACGTGTTTGGGGGGAGTGAGCAGTTCTTC
>-|TRBV21-1|TRBJ1-3|few
CASSKEGVCLDRGNTIYF
TGTGCCAGCAGCAAAGAGGGAGTATGCTTGGACAGGGGAAACACCATATATTTT
>TRBD1|TRBV7-8|TRBJ1-6|-
CASSLGGGSNSPLHF
TGTGCCAGCAGCTTAGGAGGGGGCTCAAATTCACCCCTCCACTTT
>-|TRBV5-8|TRBJ1-5|-
CASSSDDRRNQPQHF
TGTGCCAGCAGCTCAGATGACAGGCGCAATCAGCCCCAGCATTTT
>TRBD1|TRBV30|TRBJ2-3|-
CAWSKGQGTDTQYF
TGTGCCTGGAGTAAGGGACAGGGCACAGATACGCAGTATTTT
>-|TRBV10-3|TRBJ2-7|few
CAISAQEAYEQYF
TGTGCCATCAGCGCGCAGGAAGCCTACGAGCAGTACTTC
>TRBD2|TRBV4-3|TRBJ2-7|-
CASSQLLAEGYEQYF
TGCGCCAGCAGCCAACTACTAGCGGAGGGCTACGAGCAGTACTTC
>TRBD1|TRBV6-5|TRBJ1-1|-
CASSYLDRGGPEAFF
TGTGCCAGCAGTTACTTGGACAGGGGCGGACCTGAAGCTTTCTTT
>-|TRBV2|TRBJ1-1|-
CASSDLGGDTEAFF
TGTGCCAGCAGTGACCTGGGCGGGGACACTGAAGCTTTCTTT
>-|TRBV2|TRBJ2-2|-
CASSLAGTGELFF
TGTGCCAGCAGTCTCGCGGGGACCGGGGAGCTGTTTTTT
>TRBD1|TRBV7-8|TRBJ2-1|-
CASSYGTGLHNEQFF
TGTGCCAGCAGCTACGGGACAGGGCTCCACAATGAGCAGTTCTTC
>TRBD2|TRBV6-6|TRBJ2-7|-
CASSYSTSGVSYEQYF
TGTGCCAGCAGTTACTCGACTAGCGGGGTCTCCTACGAGCAGTACTTC
>TRBD2|TRBV11-2|TRBJ2-7|-
CASSLVAGGSYEQYF
TGTGCCAGCAGCTTAGTAGCGGGGGGGTCCTACGAGCAGTACTTC
>-|TRBV19|TRBJ1-5|-
CASTLGAGNQPQHF
TGTGCCAGTACGTTGGGGGCCGGCAATCAGCCCCAGCATTTT
>-|TRBV15|TRBJ2-2|-
CATSRDLYRGGTGELFF
TGTGCCACCAGCAGAGATTTATACAGGGGAGGAACCGGGGAGCTGTTTTTT
>-|TRBV5-4|TRBJ2-3|-
CASSLAEGADTQYF
TGTGCCAGCAGCCTGGCAGAGGGAGCAGATACGCAGTATTTT
>-|TRBV10-3|TRBJ1-1|-
CAISDSQGNTEAFF
TGTGCCATCAGTGATTCACAGGGAAACACTGAAGCTTTCTTT
>TRBD1|TRBV5-1|TRBJ2-5|-
CASLLDRGETQYF
TGCGCCAGCCTCTTGGACAGGGGAGAGACCCAGTACTTC
>TRBD1|TRBV7-9|TRBJ1-2|-
CASSSTRTGEENYGYTF
TGTGCCAGCAGCTCAACCAGGACAGGGGAAGAAAACTATGGCTACACCTTC
>-|TRBV7-9|TRBJ2-7|-
CASSLGASRLNEQYF
TGTGCCAGCAGTCTAGGAGCTAGCCGGCTTAACGAGCAGTACTTC
>TRBD1|TRBV5-6|TRBJ2-7|few
CASSSRGLGEQYF
TGTGCCAGCAGCTCCAGGGGGCTCGGAGAGCAGTACTTC
>-|TRBV30|TRBJ2-7|once
CAWSRGNYEQYF
TGTGCCTGGAGTCGGGGGAACTACGAGCAGTACTTC
>-|TRBV6-5|TRBJ1-6|-
CASSYSGNSPLHF
TGTGCCAGCAGTTACTCCGGGAATTCACCCCTCCACTTT
>TRBD1|TRBV2|TRBJ2-1|-
CASRETATGGEQFF
TGTGCCAGCAGGGAAACCGCCACAGGGGGCGAGCAGTTCTTC
>-|TRBV6-5|TRBJ2-5|-
CASSYSNAGETQYF
TGTGCCAGCAGTTACTCGAACGCAGGAGAGACCCAGTACTTC
>-|TRBV14|TRBJ1-1|few
CASSEAGWTEAFF
TGTGCCAGCAGCGAGGCAGGGTGGACTGAAGCTTTCTTT
>-|TRBV4-2|TRBJ1-2|-
CASSQGRPEGYTF
TGTGCCAGCAGCCAAGGGCGGCCGGAGGGCTACACCTTC
>-|TRBV5-5|TRBJ2-5|-
CASSPTGQETQYF
TGTGCCAGCAGCCCGACTGGCCAAGAGACCCAGTACTTC
>-|TRBV5-4|TRBJ2-3|-
CASTLRQAPDTQYF
TGTGCCAGCACTCTGAGACAGGCCCCAGATACGCAGTATTTT
>TRBD1|TRBV4-3|TRBJ2-1|-
CASSQDRDLSYNEQFF
TGCGCCAGCAGCCAGGACAGGGACCTCTCCTACAATGAGCAGTTCTTC
>-|TRBV11-3|TRBJ1-1|-
CASSSWGTEAFF
TGTGCCAGCAGCTCCTGGGGGACAGAAGCTTTCTTT
>TRBD2|TRBV9|TRBJ2-6|-
CASAGERGIGGANVLTF
TGTGCCAGCGCGGGGGAGCGGGGGATAGGCGGGGCCAACGTCCTGACTTTC
>TRBD2|TRBV29-1|TRBJ2-1|once
CSVAGLAGVNEQFF
TGCAGCGTTGCGGGACTAGCGGGAGTCAATGAGCAGTTCTTC
>-|TRBV4-3|TRBJ1-4|few
CASSQDRAKKLFF
TGCGCCAGCAGCCAAGACCGAGCCAAAAAACTGTTTTTT
>TRBD2|TRBV27|TRBJ2-1|-
CASSSPTSGGFSYNEQFF
TGTGCCAGCAGTTCCCCGACTAGCGGGGGGTTTTCCTACAATGAGCAGTTCTTC
>-|TRBV5-5|TRBJ1-2|-
CASSFGQGNYGYTF
TGTGCCAGCAGCTTCGGGCAGGGCAACTATGGCTACACCTTC
>TRBD1|TRBV25-1|TRBJ2-5|-
CASSDPLLGQGGGETQYF
TGTGCCAGCAGTGATCCCCTTCTTGGACAGGGTGGTGGGGAGACCCAGTACTTC
>TRBD1|TRBV9|TRBJ2-7|-
CASSTSGQSYEQYF
TGTGCCAGCAGCACCTCGGGACAGTCCTACGAGCAGTACTTC
>TRBD2|TRBV19|TRBJ2-1|-
CASSTSGGRSYNEQFF
TGTGCCAGTAGTACGAGCGGGGGCCGCTCCTACAATGAGCAGTTCTTC
>-|TRBV12-5|TRBJ1-5|-
CASGLDTVQPQHF
TGTGCTAGTGGTTTGGACACAGTACAGCCCCAGCATTTT
>TRBD1|TRBV4-1|TRBJ2-7|-
CASSVTGFHEQYF
TGCGCCAGCAGCGTGACAGGGTTCCACGAGCAGTACTTC
>-|TRBV5-5|TRBJ1-1|once
CASSLFGALMNTEAFF
TGTGCCAGCAGCTTGTTTGGGGCTTTGATGAACACTGAAGCTTTCTTT
>TRBD1|TRBV25-1|TRBJ2-7|-
CASSDGTGGALREQYF
TGTGCCAGCAGTGACGGGACAGGGGGCGCTTTGAGGGAGCAGTACTTC
>-|TRBV5-8|TRBJ1-2|-
CASSRELWGDGYTF
TGCGCCAGCAGCCGGGAGCTATGGGGTGATGGCTACACCTTC
>-|TRBV4-1|TRBJ2-5|-
CASSQETGRPETQYF
TGCGCCAGCAGCCAAGAGACAGGGAGGCCAGAGACCCAGTACTTC
>TRBD1|TRBV5-8|TRBJ1-4|few
CASSSGQTFREKLFF
TGTGCCAGCAGCTCGGGACAGACTTTTAGGGAAAAACTGTTTTTT
>-|TRBV14|TRBJ2-7|-
CASSQGFRVTYEQYF
TGTGCCAGCAGCCAAGGATTCAGGGTTACCTACGAGCAGTACTTC
>TRBD1|TRBV30|TRBJ2-2|-
CAWSTGVTAGELFF
TGTGCCTGGAGTACAGGGGTAACGGCCGGGGAGCTGTTTTTT
>-|TRBV6-5|TRBJ1-5|-
CASSRRRGNQPQHF
TGTGCCAGCAGTAGGCGGAGGGGCAATCAGCCCCAGCATTTT